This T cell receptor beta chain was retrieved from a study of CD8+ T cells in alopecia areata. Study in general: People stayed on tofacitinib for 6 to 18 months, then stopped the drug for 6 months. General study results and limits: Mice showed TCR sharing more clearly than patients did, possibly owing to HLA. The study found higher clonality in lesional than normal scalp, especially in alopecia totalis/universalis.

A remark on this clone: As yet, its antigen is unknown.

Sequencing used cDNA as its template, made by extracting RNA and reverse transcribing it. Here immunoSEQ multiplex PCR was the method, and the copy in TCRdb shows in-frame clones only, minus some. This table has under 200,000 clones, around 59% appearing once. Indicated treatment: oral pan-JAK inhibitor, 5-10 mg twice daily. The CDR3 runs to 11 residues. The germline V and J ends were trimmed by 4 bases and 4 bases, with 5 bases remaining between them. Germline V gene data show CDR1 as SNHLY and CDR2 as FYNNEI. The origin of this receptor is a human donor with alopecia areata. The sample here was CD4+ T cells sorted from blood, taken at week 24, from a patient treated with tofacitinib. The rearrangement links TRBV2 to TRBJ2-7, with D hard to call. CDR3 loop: CASSAKYEQYF. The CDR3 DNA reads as TGTGCCAGCAGTGCTAAATACGAGCAGTACTTC.